This T cell receptor (beta chain) came from a study of blood T cell repertoires in COVID-19. At the level of the study: Both acute and convalescent COVID-19 samples were obtained from the United States, Italy and Spain. T cells, B-cell-depleted T cells, or PBMCs supplied cDNA or gDNA.

CDR1 is LNHDA, CDR2 SQIVND, per germline (reference sequence). This CDR3 region has 16 residues. Trimming shortened V by 6 bases and J by 2 bases, and 20 bases separated the two germline ends. In the original workflow: Amplification with reference gene primers provided the estimates of nucleated cell counts. TCRdb keeps only in-frame clones here, not all; method: immunoSEQ multiplex PCR. D and trimming were read from the DNA, whereas the V and J calls and clone size are those reported in that table. The sample consists of some 200,000 clones, about 80% of them appearing once. This clonotype was obtained from a woman of 80 years or more with COVID-19, enrolled during active disease. Input material: peripheral blood. This chain links TRBV19 with TRBJ2-7; no firm D call. CDR3: CASRTPASRGTYEQYF. The CDR3, as DNA: TGTGCCAGTAGGACCCCGGCGTCGCGCGGCACCTACGAGCAGTACTTC.